The 24 T cell receptor beta chains presented below share a single source sample, sequenced in a study of shared clonotypes between healthy human individuals. Some clones are missing from TCRdb's copy, which holds only in-frame ones; the method was immunoSEQ multiplex PCR. The table records under 600,000 clones, around 97% of them present only once. The source material was naive CD4+ T cells sorted from blood. Described subset: CD45RA+ positively selected. These receptors all stem from a woman aged 25 to 39 in good health.

This rearrangement joins TRBV6-6 to TRBJ2-7; TRBD2 matches at 9 bases. The CDR3 spans 15 residues. Losses at the gene ends were 8 bases for V and 7 bases for J; bases not matched to a gene: 15. Germline-derived CDR1 and CDR2 are MNHNY and SVGAGI (reference sequence). CDR3 protein: CASGTTSGLPREQYF. The CDR3 nucleotides are TGTGCCAGCGGGACAACTAGCGGGTTGCCTCGTGAGCAGTACTTC.

The chain is built from TRBV9 and TRBJ2-5; TRBD2 matches 11 bases. CDR3 length equals 17 residues. Germline V gene sequence: CDR1 SGDLS, CDR2 YYNGEE. V shed 0 bases, J shed 5 bases, and the junction held 9 bases outside the gene matches. The CDR3 region is CASSVGALAGGKETQYF. DNA for the CDR3: TGTGCCAGCAGCGTAGGGGCCCTAGCGGGAGGAAAGGAGACCCAGTACTTC.

This clone was observed a single time. The V and J genes are TRBV2 and TRBJ2-1; D may correspond to TRBD1 or TRBD2 (5 bases each). This CDR3 comprises 16 residues. CDR1 SNHLY and CDR2 FYNNEI come from the germline V gene. V was cut by 6 bases and J by 0 bases, with 15 bases left in between. The CDR3 reads CASSGTTFRSYNEQFF. The CDR3 region has the DNA TGTGCCAGCAGCGGGACCACCTTTCGCTCCTACAATGAGCAGTTCTTC.

The chain is built from TRBV7-8 and TRBJ2-1; D gene unclear. Germline lookup yields CDR1 SGHVS and CDR2 FQNEAQ. The CDR3 is 12 amino acids. The V end was cut by 0 bases, the J end by 5 bases, with 2 bases between. CDR3 nucleotides: TGTGCCAGCAGCTTAGCCCACAATGAGCAGTTCTTC. Residues: CASSLAHNEQFF.

The chain combines TRBV28 with TRBJ2-2; 10 bases agree with TRBD2. V gave up 3 bases and J gave up 4 bases; unmatched junction bases: 8. The CDR3 is 17 residues long. From germline, CDR1 is MDHEN and CDR2 SYDVKM. The CDR3 DNA sequence: TGTGCCAGCAGTTTCCTCCGGACTAGCGGTCCCACCGGGGAGCTGTTTTTT. Translating it yields CASSFLRTSGPTGELFF.

V and J are TRBV11-3 and TRBJ2-2; D uncertain. The germline V gene encodes CDR1 SGHNT and CDR2 YENEEA. The CDR3 totals 12 residues. CDR3 nucleotides: TGTGCGAAGCAGAGTCTCACCGGGGAGCTGTTTTTT. It encodes CAKQSLTGELFF.

The chain links TRBV5-1 to TRBJ2-1; possibly TRBD2 for D (6 bases). CDR1 is SGHRS, CDR2 YFSETQ, per germline. This CDR3 spans 18 amino acids. Trimming left V 4 bases short and J 1 base short, with 21 bases between. The CDR3 nucleotides read TGCGCCAGCAGCAGCCTCCCTCTGGGGGGTCTTTCCTACAATGAGCAGTTCTTC. This codes for CASSSLPLGGLSYNEQFF. Together with reference TRBV5-1 and TRBJ2-1, the CDR3 gives the full variable domain: KAGVTQTPRYLIKTRGQQVTLSCSPISGHRSVSWYQQTPGQGLQFLFEYFSETQRNKGNFPGRFSGRQFSNSRSEMNVSTLELGDSALYLCASSSLPLGGLSYNEQFFGPGTRLTVL.

CDR3 protein: CAISESPSLGTDTQYF. The CDR3 bases are TGTGCCATCAGTGAGTCGCCCAGTTTAGGGACAGATACGCAGTATTTT. The chain combines TRBV10-3 with TRBJ2-3; unclear D gene. The V end lost 0 bases, the J end lost 3 bases, and 13 bases lay between the germline ends. The CDR3 contains 16 residues. Germline CDR1 is ENHRY and CDR2 is SYGVKD.

The chain joins TRBV27 to TRBJ2-1; 10 nucleotides agree with TRBD2. Unmatched junction bases numbered 14, after V lost 6 bases and J lost 9 bases. Looked up from germline, CDR1 is MNHEY and CDR2 is SMNVEV (reference sequence). The CDR3 covers 16 residues. Written as DNA, the CDR3 is TGTGCCAGCAGATCTATTAGCGGGAGGAGGTCGGGTGAGCAGTTCTTC. This translates into CASRSISGRRSGEQFF.

V gene TRBV4-2 combines with J gene TRBJ2-1; 12 bases agree with TRBD2. CDR1 and CDR2 from the germline V gene are LGHNA and YNFKEQ. V trimming: 0 bases; J trimming: 7 bases; junction bases outside the gene matches: 7. CDR3 length: 17 residues. The CDR3 loop is CASSQELAGGSTNEQFF. CDR3 nucleotides: TGTGCCAGCAGCCAAGAACTAGCGGGAGGCTCCACGAATGAGCAGTTCTTC.

The chain links TRBV5-5 to TRBJ2-5; TRBD2 might be the D (7 bases). Germline V CDR1 and CDR2: SGHKS, YYEKEE (reference sequence). The V end was cut by 3 bases, the J end by 5 bases, with 17 bases between. This CDR3 has 15 residues. CDR3 protein: CASSWGGSPLETQYF. The CDR3 DNA is TGTGCCAGCAGCTGGGGGGGCTCCCCACTGGAGACCCAGTACTTC.

The chain employs TRBV6-6 and TRBJ2-5, with D uncertain. CDR3 size: 13 residues. Germline lookup yields CDR1 MNHNY and CDR2 SVGAGI (reference sequence). Trimming shortened V by 0 bases and J by 2 bases, and 4 bases separated the two germline ends. The CDR3: CASSYSPQETQYF. The CDR3 DNA is TGTGCCAGCAGTTACTCGCCGCAAGAGACCCAGTACTTC.

This chain connects TRBV7-8 to TRBJ2-2; D uncertain. The germline gives CDR1 SGHVS, CDR2 FQNEAQ. The CDR3 consists of 16 residues. Trimming took off 3 bases at V and 2 bases at J, with 13 bases between the two ends. DNA of the CDR3: TGTGCCAGCAGCTTCCCCGGACGGGCCAACACCGGGGAGCTGTTTTTT. Its protein is CASSFPGRANTGELFF. Variable domain in full (rest from reference TRBV7-8 and TRBJ2-2): GAGVSQSPRYKVAKRGQDVALRCDPISGHVSLFWYQQALGQGPEFLTYFQNEAQLDKSGLPSDRFFAERPEGSVSTLKIQRTQQEDSAVYLCASSFPGRANTGELFFGEGSRLTVL.

This clone was picked up a small number of times. The genes are TRBV27 and TRBJ1-2, with D tentatively TRBD1 (5 bases). This CDR3 is 13 amino acids long. The V end was cut by 9 bases, the J end by 8 bases, with 19 bases between. Germline loops: CDR1 MNHEY, CDR2 SMNVEV (reference sequence). In DNA form, the CDR3 reads TGTGCCAGTGGGTCGGGGGTAGGAGGGGGCTACACCTTC. As protein: CASGSGVGGGYTF.

V is TRBV30 and J is TRBJ2-1, with 10 bases that match TRBD2. The CDR3 length is 15 residues. The V gene end was trimmed by 3 bases and the J gene end by 0 bases; junction bases not matched to a gene: 2. The germline V gene encodes CDR1 GTSNPN and CDR2 SVGIG (reference sequence). The CDR3 DNA reads TGTGCCTGGAGGCGGACTAGCGGCTCCTACAATGAGCAGTTCTTC. It codes for CAWRRTSGSYNEQFF.

The V gene is TRBV27, the J gene TRBJ1-1; D ambiguous. The germline V and J ends were trimmed by 8 bases and 1 base, with 11 bases remaining between them. This CDR3 is 13 amino acids long. Germline CDR1 and CDR2: MNHEY and SMNVEV (reference sequence). In DNA form, the CDR3 reads TGTGCCAGCCGGACGCATCAGAACACTGAAGCTTTCTTT. As protein: CASRTHQNTEAFF.

The V gene is TRBV19, the J gene TRBJ2-1; D unresolved. The germline V gene encodes CDR1 LNHDA and CDR2 SQIVND (reference sequence). V lost 5 bases to trimming and J lost 2 bases, with 7 bases between them. The CDR3 runs 13 residues. CDR3 region: CASSLLAYNEQFF. The CDR3 nucleotides are TGTGCCAGTAGTTTGTTGGCCTACAATGAGCAGTTCTTC.

The rearrangement links TRBV5-1 to TRBJ2-7; 7 nucleotides align to TRBD1. CDR3 length: 16 residues. The V segment lost 4 bases and the J segment 0 bases; nucleotides outside the gene matches: 10. Germline assignment: CDR1 SGHRS and CDR2 YFSETQ. CDR3 sequence reads: CASSPRTGDSSYEQYF. CDR3 bases: TGCGCCAGCAGCCCTCGGACAGGCGACAGCTCCTACGAGCAGTACTTC.

The chain couples TRBV2 to TRBJ1-1; 7 bases map to TRBD1. The CDR3 covers 14 residues. Germline CDR1 SNHLY, CDR2 FYNNEI. With V trimmed by 2 bases and J by 6 bases, 6 bases remained unmatched. For the CDR3, the DNA is TGTGCCAGCAGTGAAATAGACAGGGCTGCTGAAGCTTTCTTT. Translated, it gives CASSEIDRAAEAFF.

This chain joins TRBV5-1 and TRBJ2-5; D gene unclear. The J call could be wrong; TRBJ2-7 is a better fit for the DNA end. The CDR3 runs 15 residues. CDR1 and CDR2 (germline): SGHRS, YFSETQ. CDR3 nucleotides: TGCGCCAGCAGCTTCTCGGATTTCCAATCCTACGAGCAGTACTTC. It translates to CASSFSDFQSYEQYF.

The chain uses TRBV11-2 and TRBJ2-7; 9 nucleotides align to TRBD2. The junction had 11 bases not matched to a gene; V was cut back by 6 bases and J by 5 bases. Germline CDR1 reads SGHAT; CDR2 reads FQNNGV. CDR3 length equals 15 residues. CDR3 in DNA: TGTGCCAGCAGTACCATAGCGGGAGTACTACACGAGCAGTACTTC. It codes for CASSTIAGVLHEQYF.

CDR3 in amino acids: CASSHRQGTSNQPQHF. CDR3 sequence (DNA): TGTGCCAGCAGTCACCGACAGGGGACAAGCAATCAGCCCCAGCATTTT. The chain couples TRBV28 to TRBJ1-5; 8 bases fit TRBD1. V lost 5 bases and J lost 1; bases outside the gene matches: 7. The CDR3 is 16 amino acids. Germline lookup yields CDR1 MDHEN and CDR2 SYDVKM.

The chain carries TRBV28 and TRBJ2-5; D remains unclear. Trimming took off 6 bases at V and 0 bases at J, with 14 bases between the two ends. The CDR3 extends over 15 amino acids. In germline, CDR1 is MDHEN, CDR2 SYDVKM. CDR3 bases: TGTGCCAGCAGCCCCAACCAGTGGTACCAAGAGACCCAGTACTTC. Translating it yields CASSPNQWYQETQYF.

This clone was picked up one time. The chain is built from TRBV6-1 and TRBJ2-1, with 11 bases identical to TRBD2. The germline gives CDR1 MNHNS, CDR2 SASEGT. The CDR3 runs 19 residues. The junction had 15 bases not matched to a gene; V was cut back by 1 base and J by 7 bases. The CDR3 loop is CASSEVSGGSSGRWNEQFF. In DNA, the CDR3 is TGTGCCAGCAGTGAAGTAAGTGGTGGCTCTAGCGGGAGGTGGAATGAGCAGTTCTTC.